Below are 17 T cell receptor beta chains sequenced from a single sample in a study of cytomegalovirus exposure and HLA in healthy donors. The table came from immunoSEQ multiplex PCR; TCRdb's copy has only in-frame clones and leaves some out. Here the sample spans 90,000 to 130,000 clones, about 94% being singletons. The source material was PBMCs. The receptors were sampled from a woman aged 18 to 35 in good health and CMV-seronegative.

The chain employs TRBV5-4 and TRBJ1-1, with D possibly TRBD1 on 5 matching bases. Trimming shortened V by 0 bases and J by 0 bases, and 24 bases separated the two germline ends. The CDR3 length is 20 residues. Germline CDR1 is SGHNT and CDR2 is YYREEE (reference sequence). The CDR3 protein is CASSLVRGGDSALMNTEAFF. The CDR3 nucleotides are TGTGCCAGCAGCTTGGTTAGGGGTGGGGACTCAGCCTTAATGAACACTGAAGCTTTCTTT.

A remark on this clone: An end of the junction differs from the germline gene, which may be a read error. The rearrangement uses TRBV29-1 and TRBJ2-2, with D unclear. CDR3 length: 13 amino acids. Germline-derived CDR1 and CDR2 are SQVTM and ANQGSEA. The CDR3 DNA is TGCAGCGTCGAAGTGCAGGATTCCGGGGAGCTGTTTTTT. It is translated as CSVEVQDSGELFF.

J is TRBJ2-5 and V is TRBV28; possible D gene TRBD2, 6 bases. This CDR3 spans 12 amino acids. Trimming cost V 8 bases and J 6 bases, with 13 bases left between them. The germline gives CDR1 MDHEN, CDR2 SYDVKM. Written as DNA, the CDR3 is TGTGCCAGCGGCGGGGTGGTGCAGACCCAGTACTTC. Translating it yields CASGGVVQTQYF.

The chain links TRBV4-3 to TRBJ2-1; 7 bases align to TRBD1. Germline CDR1 LGHNA, CDR2 YSLEER. This CDR3 is 16 amino acids long. With 0 bases clipped from V and 5 bases from J, the junction kept 7 bases outside the gene matches. The CDR3 nucleotides are TGCGCCAGCAGCCAAGATACCCGACAGGGAAACAATGAGCAGTTCTTC. Its protein product is CASSQDTRQGNNEQFF.

This chain links TRBV19 with TRBJ1-6; perhaps TRBD1 as D (6 bases). The CDR3 has 15 amino acids. V shed 2 bases and J shed 7 bases, with 12 bases lying between them. Germline CDR1 and CDR2: LNHDA and SQIVND (reference sequence). The CDR3 sequence is CASSINGDNNSPLHF. Written as DNA, the CDR3 is TGTGCCAGTAGTATAAACGGGGACAACAATTCACCCCTCCACTTT.

The rearrangement uses TRBV28 and TRBJ2-7; TRBD2 matches 7 bases. This CDR3 region has 19 residues. CDR1 is MDHEN and CDR2 is SYDVKM in the germline V gene. Losses at the gene ends were 1 base for V and 1 base for J; bases not matched to a gene: 16. CDR3 DNA sequence: TGTGCCAGCAGTTTATTGTGGGGGAGGGTCCCGGGAGAGTCCTACGAGCAGTACTTC. It encodes CASSLLWGRVPGESYEQYF. The complete variable domain, with remaining parts taken from reference TRBV28 and TRBJ2-7, reads DVKVTQSSRYLVKRTGEKVFLECVQDMDHENMFWYRQDPGLGLRLIYFSYDVKMKEKGDIPEGYSVSREKKERFSLILESASTNQTSMYLCASSLLWGRVPGESYEQYFGPGTRLTVT.

This chain uses TRBV6-5 with TRBJ2-7; 7 bases line up with TRBD1. CDR3 length equals 14 residues. With V trimmed by 2 bases and J by 3 bases, 4 bases remained unmatched. Germline CDR1 reads MNHEY; CDR2 reads SVGAGI. In DNA form, the CDR3 reads TGTGCCAGCAGTTACGGGACAGATTACTACGAGCAGTACTTC. This sequence encodes CASSYGTDYYEQYF.

The rearrangement joins TRBV7-2 to TRBJ1-1; unclear D gene. Deletions cut 5 bases from V and 4 bases from J, with 14 bases between. CDR1 and CDR2 from the germline V gene are SGHTA and FQGNSA. This CDR3 has 14 residues. The CDR3 DNA reads TGTGCCAGCAGCCCCGACGGGTGGAGCACTGAAGCTTTCTTT. This codes for CASSPDGWSTEAFF.

The chain joins TRBV13 to TRBJ2-6, with D maybe TRBD2 (6 bases). V lost 6 bases, J lost 0 bases, and 9 bases lay in between. CDR3 length equals 15 residues. Germline V gene data show CDR1 as PRHDT and CDR2 as FYEKMQ (reference sequence). The CDR3: CASSRGNSGANVLTF. The DNA of the CDR3 is TGTGCCAGCAGTCGCGGGAACTCTGGGGCCAACGTCCTGACTTTC.

The DNA for the CDR3 is TGTGCCAGCAGGACTAGCGGCTACTACAATGAGCAGTTCTTC. Translated, it gives CASRTSGYYNEQFF. The gene calls are TRBV7-9 and TRBJ2-1, with 9 bases aligning to TRBD2. This CDR3 spans 14 amino acids. Germline V gene data show CDR1 as SEHNR and CDR2 as FQNEAQ (reference sequence). V gave up 6 bases and J gave up 3 bases; unmatched junction bases: 3. The whole variable domain, remainder taken from reference TRBV7-9 and TRBJ2-1, is DTGVSQNPRHKITKRGQNVTFRCDPISEHNRLYWYRQTLGQGPEFLTYFQNEAQLEKSRLLSDRFSAERPKGSFSTLEIQRTEQGDSAMYLCASRTSGYYNEQFFGPGTRLTVL.

The chain carries TRBV27 and TRBJ2-3; TRBD2 agrees at 10 bases. Germline assignment: CDR1 MNHEY and CDR2 SMNVEV (reference sequence). V gave up 2 bases and J gave up 3 bases; unmatched junction bases: 5. The CDR3 spans 16 residues. Written as DNA, the CDR3 is TGTGCCAGCAGTTTAGATAGCGGGGGGTTAACAGATACGCAGTATTTT. This gives the protein CASSLDSGGLTDTQYF.

The chain carries TRBV7-9 and TRBJ1-2; TRBD1 aligns across 8 bases. The CDR3 loop spans 16 amino acids. CDR1 and CDR2 (germline): SEHNR, FQNEAQ (reference sequence). The junction had 12 bases not matched to a gene; V was cut back by 5 bases and J by 4 bases. CDR3 DNA: TGTGCCAGCAGCCGATTCGGACAGGGCAACTTCTATGGCTACACCTTC. Protein: CASSRFGQGNFYGYTF.

The rearrangement uses TRBV6-4 and TRBJ2-1; 12 bases align to TRBD2. The trim removed 6 bases at V and 7 bases at J, leaving 7 bases unmatched. CDR1 MRHNA and CDR2 SNTAGT come from the germline V gene. The CDR3 totals 15 residues. The CDR3 nucleotides read TGTGCCAGCAGCCGAGCTAGCGGGGGGGGGAATGAGCAGTTCTTC. The encoded protein is CASSRASGGGNEQFF.

The chain is built from TRBV19 and TRBJ1-2, with a possible D match to TRBD1 (6 bases). The V gene lost 4 bases and the J gene lost 1 base, with 16 bases spanning the gap. The CDR3 extends over 16 amino acids. Germline values: CDR1 LNHDA, CDR2 SQIVND (reference sequence). The CDR3 DNA follows: TGTGCCAGTAGTACCACCAGGGGCCAAAGTAACTATGGCTACACCTTC. Protein sequence: CASSTTRGQSNYGYTF.

V is TRBV7-3 and J is TRBJ2-2; 7 bases fit TRBD2. Germline-derived CDR1 and CDR2 are SGHTA and FQGTGA. V lost 6 bases to trimming and J lost 6 bases; unmatched junction nucleotides: 4. CDR3 length equals 13 residues. The CDR3 nucleotides read TGTGCCAGCAGACTGACTAGCCCCGGGGAGCTGTTTTTT. It encodes CASRLTSPGELFF.

As DNA, the CDR3 is TGCGCCAGCAGCTTGGCTGGGACAGGGGGCCACAATGAGCAGTTCTTC. Encoded protein: CASSLAGTGGHNEQFF. The chain links TRBV5-1 to TRBJ2-1; 12 bases are a match to TRBD1. Per germline, CDR1 SGHRS and CDR2 YFSETQ. The V and J ends lost 0 bases and 5 bases, in that order; junction bases with no gene match: 3. This CDR3 has 16 amino acids.

This rearrangement joins TRBV6-1 to TRBJ1-1, with TRBD1 matching 9 bases. The CDR3 runs 15 residues. V dropped 3 bases and J dropped 5; count of bases not matched to a gene: 7. The V gene's germline CDR1 is MNHNS and CDR2 SASEGT. The CDR3 DNA is TGTGCCAGCAGTGAGTACAGGGGGCTGAGGACTGAAGCTTTCTTT. As protein: CASSEYRGLRTEAFF.